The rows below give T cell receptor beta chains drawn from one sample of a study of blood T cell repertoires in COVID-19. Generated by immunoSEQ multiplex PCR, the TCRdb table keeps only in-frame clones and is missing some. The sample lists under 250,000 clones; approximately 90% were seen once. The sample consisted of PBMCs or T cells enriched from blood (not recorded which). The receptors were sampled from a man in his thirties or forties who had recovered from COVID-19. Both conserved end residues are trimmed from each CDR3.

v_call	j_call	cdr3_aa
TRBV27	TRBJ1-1	ASSLWWRLNTEAF
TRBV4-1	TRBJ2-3	ASSQGSQGRLDTQY
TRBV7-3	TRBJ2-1	ASSLMSAGKQF
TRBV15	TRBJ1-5	ATSRIQGNQPQH
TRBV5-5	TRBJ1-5	ASSLEPGGNQPQH
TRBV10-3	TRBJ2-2	AINTFGRTAGELF
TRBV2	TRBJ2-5	ASMMEVGFETQY
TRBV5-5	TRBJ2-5	ASSLGPAGRGETQY
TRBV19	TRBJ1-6	ASRTVSSYNSPLH
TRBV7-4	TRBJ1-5	ATRDGYGGGSNQPQH
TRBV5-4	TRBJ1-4	ATHPVGGEKLF
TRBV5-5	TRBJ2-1	ASSRFSDRGEQF
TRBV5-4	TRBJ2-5	ASSLASGQETQY
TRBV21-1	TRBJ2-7	ASSPWDRFSYEQY
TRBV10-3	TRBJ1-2	AISSNDNYYGYT
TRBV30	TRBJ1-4	AWSVWGYGEKLF
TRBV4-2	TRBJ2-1	ASSPRTSGRFNEQF
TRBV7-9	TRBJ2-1	ASSGQGASSYDEQF
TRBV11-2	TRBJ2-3	ASSLDGGQLTDTQY
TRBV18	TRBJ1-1	ASSNGVWGNTEAF
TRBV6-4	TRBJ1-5	ASSDSRRYQGPSGGPQH
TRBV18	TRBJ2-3	ASSPAGTTFPTDTQY
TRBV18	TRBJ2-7	ASSQQAPAIGSYEQY
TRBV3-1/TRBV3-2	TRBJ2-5	ASSRKGELAGWKETQY
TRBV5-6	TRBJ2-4	ASSRPPGHNIQY
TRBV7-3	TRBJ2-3	ASSLLGGGGGDTQY
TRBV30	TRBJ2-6	AWSGRGSGANVLT
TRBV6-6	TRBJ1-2	ASSTQGVGYT
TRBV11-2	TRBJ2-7	ASSVPSGRTYEQY
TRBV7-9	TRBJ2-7	ASSLDRGSEQY
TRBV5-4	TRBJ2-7	ASSFEAGGYEQY